The next 21 T cell receptor beta chains were all read from a single sample in a study of blood T cell repertoires in COVID-19. Assay used: immunoSEQ multiplex PCR; TCRdb lists only in-frame clones, some missing. The sample carries around 150,000 clones, 75% to 90% recorded once. Sequencing was carried out using peripheral blood. The receptors shown here come from an older woman with active or convalescent COVID-19.

The V gene is TRBV3-1 (or the pseudogene TRBV3-2), the J gene TRBJ2-7; TRBD1 agrees at 8 bases. CDR1 is LGHDT and CDR2 is YNNKEL in the germline V gene (reference sequence). V was clipped by 6 bases and J by 2 bases; unmatched bases: 6. This CDR3 spans 14 amino acids. Here the CDR3 reads CASRRQGSTYEQYF. In DNA form, the CDR3 reads TGTGCCAGCAGAAGACAGGGGTCAACCTACGAGCAGTACTTC.

This chain connects TRBV18 to TRBJ2-7; D might be TRBD1 (5 bases). Germline lookup yields CDR1 KGHSH and CDR2 LQKENI. V lost 3 bases, J lost 2 bases, and 11 bases lay in between. This CDR3 contains 14 residues. This CDR3 is CASSPLTGAYEQYF. For the CDR3, the DNA is TGTGCCAGCTCACCTCTAACAGGAGCCTACGAGCAGTACTTC.

V gene TRBV15 combines with J gene TRBJ2-5, with 7 nucleotides matching TRBD1. The CDR3 has 15 residues. CDR1 LNHNV and CDR2 YYDKDF come from the germline V gene (reference sequence). Trimming at V came to 0 bases and at J to 4 bases, leaving 5 bases not matched to a gene. As DNA, the CDR3 is TGTGCCACCAGCAGAGATCGAGGGGGCGTAGAGACCCAGTACTTC. As protein: CATSRDRGGVETQYF.

The chain has TRBV10-2 and TRBJ2-1, with 13 positions matching TRBD2. Trimming at V came to 3 bases and at J to 5 bases, leaving 7 bases not matched to a gene. The CDR3 contains 17 residues. Germline CDR1 is WSHSY and CDR2 is SAAADI. This chain's CDR3 is CASSDPGTSGTNNEQFF. The DNA for the CDR3 is TGCGCCAGCAGTGACCCCGGGACTAGCGGGACAAACAATGAGCAGTTCTTC.

The chain links TRBV11-2 to TRBJ2-7; D unresolved. Per germline, CDR1 SGHAT and CDR2 FQNNGV. The ends were cut back, 5 bases at V and 2 bases at J, with 7 bases in the middle. The CDR3 sequence is 12 residues long. The CDR3 region is CASSAQAYEQYF. Written as DNA, the CDR3 is TGTGCCAGCAGCGCCCAGGCCTACGAGCAGTACTTC.

The J gene is TRBJ2-7, the V gene TRBV7-9; tentative D call: TRBD2 (7 bases). Germline CDR1 is SEHNR and CDR2 is FQNEAQ (reference sequence). The V end was cut by 11 bases, the J end by 3 bases, with 20 bases between. This CDR3 is 14 amino acids long. The CDR3 spells CALAGAGENYEQYF. As DNA, the CDR3 is TGTGCCCTCGCGGGAGCAGGGGAAAACTACGAGCAGTACTTC. Filled out from reference TRBV7-9 and TRBJ2-7, the complete variable domain reads DTGVSQNPRHKITKRGQNVTFRCDPISEHNRLYWYRQTLGQGPEFLTYFQNEAQLEKSRLLSDRFSAERPKGSFSTLEIQRTEQGDSAMYLCALAGAGENYEQYFGPGTRLTVT.

The V and J genes are TRBV7-8 and TRBJ1-1; the match to TRBD1 covers 7 bases. The germline gives CDR1 SGHVS, CDR2 FQNEAQ. The CDR3 covers 14 residues. J lost 13 bases, V lost 5 bases, and 16 bases had no gene match. CDR3: CASSPVSQTGSGFF. CDR3 bases: TGTGCCAGCAGCCCAGTTTCGCAGACAGGGAGTGGTTTCTTT.

The rearrangement links TRBV7-9 to TRBJ1-1; D is ambiguous. The CDR3 spans 13 residues. V lost 5 bases to trimming and J lost 7 bases, with 14 bases between them. CDR1 and CDR2 from the germline V gene are SEHNR and FQNEAQ (reference sequence). The CDR3 protein is CASSLKAQVEAFF. The DNA for the CDR3 is TGTGCCAGCAGCCTTAAGGCCCAGGTTGAAGCTTTCTTT.

V is TRBV11-2 and J is TRBJ1-1; no reliable D call. V dropped 3 bases and J dropped 2 bases, with 10 bases sitting between them. The CDR3 covers 14 residues. Germline V gives CDR1 SGHAT, CDR2 FQNNGV. The CDR3 region has the DNA TGTGCCAGCAGCTTTTTCGGAGGTAACACTGAAGCTTTCTTT. Translation gives CASSFFGGNTEAFF.

The chain uses TRBV2 and TRBJ1-5, with D uncertain. This CDR3 contains 13 residues. Trimming took 8 bases from V and 0 from J, leaving 8 bases between them. The V gene's germline CDR1 is SNHLY and CDR2 FYNNEI. The CDR3 DNA sequence: TGTGCCAGCGGCAGTTATAGCAATCAGCCCCAGCATTTT. Translated: CASGSYSNQPQHF.

This clone appeared once. This chain links TRBV15 with TRBJ1-6; D is uncertain. The CDR3 has 16 residues. Looked up from germline, CDR1 is LNHNV and CDR2 is YYDKDF (reference sequence). V lost 0 bases, J lost 9 bases, and 15 bases lay in between. CDR3 protein: CATSRDLRGSGSPLHF. The DNA of the CDR3 is TGTGCCACCAGCAGAGATTTACGGGGTTCTGGTTCACCCCTCCACTTT.

The chain uses TRBV19 and TRBJ1-1; 9 nucleotides match TRBD1. This CDR3 spans 17 amino acids. Germline V gives CDR1 LNHDA, CDR2 SQIVND (reference sequence). J lost 1 base, V lost 4 bases, and 10 bases had no gene match. CDR3 amino acids: CASSTRPGTGSNTEAFF. In DNA, the CDR3 is TGTGCCAGTAGTACACGTCCCGGGACAGGGTCGAACACTGAAGCTTTCTTT.

CDR3 protein: CAISAWTGSAEAFF. CDR3 coding DNA: TGTGCCATCAGTGCTTGGACAGGGAGCGCTGAAGCTTTCTTT. V and J are TRBV10-3 and TRBJ1-1; 8 nucleotides align to TRBD1. J gave up 6 bases and V 4 bases, and 7 bases lay outside the gene matches. Germline CDR1 reads ENHRY; CDR2 reads SYGVKD. The CDR3 is 14 residues long.

This chain links TRBV2 with TRBJ1-5; D unclear. Between the trimmed V and J ends, which lost 2 bases and 2 bases, there was a span of 22 bases. Germline V gene data show CDR1 as SNHLY and CDR2 as FYNNEI. This CDR3 comprises 19 residues. The CDR3 region is CASSELSGRLSGGNQPQHF. The CDR3 nucleotides read TGTGCCAGCAGTGAACTAAGCGGTCGGCTCTCGGGTGGCAATCAGCCCCAGCATTTT. The whole variable domain, remainder taken from reference TRBV2 and TRBJ1-5, is EPEVTQTPSHQVTQMGQEVILRCVPISNHLYFYWYRQILGQKVEFLVSFYNNEISEKSEIFDDQFSVERPDGSNFTLKIRSTKLEDSAMYFCASSELSGRLSGGNQPQHFGDGTRLSIL.

V and J are TRBV11-2 and TRBJ1-1; D may be TRBD1 (6 bases). CDR3 length equals 13 residues. Germline V gene lookup returns CDR1 SGHAT and CDR2 FQNNGV. Trimming took 8 bases from V and 4 from J, leaving 14 bases between them. In DNA form, the CDR3 reads TGTGCCAGCCGCACAGGGCTGGTCACTGAAGCTTTCTTT. It encodes CASRTGLVTEAFF.

The rearrangement links TRBV7-2 to TRBJ2-5; 10 bases map to TRBD2. The CDR3 totals 15 residues. Trimming took 4 bases from V and 5 from J; bases not matched to a gene: 7. The germline CDR1 and CDR2 sequences are SGHTA and FQGNSA. The CDR3 DNA sequence: TGTGCCAGCAGCTGGAGCGGGGGGGTGGGTGAGACCCAGTACTTC. Encoded protein: CASSWSGGVGETQYF.

This chain uses TRBV19 with TRBJ2-2; TRBD1 agrees at 9 bases. V dropped 4 bases and J dropped 3; count of bases not matched to a gene: 6. The CDR3 runs 16 residues. Germline CDR1 and CDR2: LNHDA and SQIVND (reference sequence). The CDR3 region has the DNA TGTGCCAGTAGTACTCACAGGGGGCAATACACCGGGGAGCTGTTTTTT. Its translation: CASSTHRGQYTGELFF. The entire variable domain, with the rest obtained from reference TRBV19 and TRBJ2-2, is as follows: DGGITQSPKYLFRKEGQNVTLSCEQNLNHDAMYWYRQDPGQGLRLIYYSQIVNDFQKGDIAEGYSVSREKKESFPLTVTSAQKNPTAFYLCASSTHRGQYTGELFFGEGSRLTVL.

This clone has a single count. The V and J genes are TRBV2 and TRBJ1-5, with 8 bases matching TRBD1. The CDR3 is 16 residues long. The germline V gene encodes CDR1 SNHLY and CDR2 FYNNEI. The V and J ends lost 0 bases and 2 bases, in that order; junction bases with no gene match: 3. The CDR3 DNA sequence: TGTGCCAGCAGTGAAGCCCCGGGACAGGGCAATCAGCCCCAGCATTTT. Protein product: CASSEAPGQGNQPQHF.

J is TRBJ1-4 and V is TRBV4-1; no reliable D call. This CDR3 comprises 16 residues. Per the germline V gene, CDR1 is MGHRA and CDR2 is YSYEKL. The germline V and J ends were trimmed by 4 bases and 2 bases, with 14 bases remaining between them. The CDR3 DNA reads TGCGCCAGCAGCCGATGGAGCGGGGTGACTAATGAAAAACTGTTTTTT. This encodes CASSRWSGVTNEKLFF.

J is TRBJ2-2 and V is TRBV11-1; possibly TRBD1 for D (5 bases). V was pared by 5 bases and J by 4 bases, with 14 bases between. Germline CDR1 is SGHAT and CDR2 is FQDESV (reference sequence). The CDR3 loop spans 15 amino acids. CDR3: CASSQGGLLTGELFF. The DNA for the CDR3 is TGTGCCAGCAGCCAGGGTGGGCTTCTCACCGGGGAGCTGTTTTTT.

The V gene is TRBV7-8, the J gene TRBJ1-3; no definite D call. The CDR3 sequence is 14 residues long. The germline gives CDR1 SGHVS, CDR2 FQNEAQ. Trimming took 3 bases from V and 2 from J, leaving 8 bases between them. CDR3 DNA sequence: TGTGCCAGCAGCTTTTTGGCAGCTGGAAACACCATATATTTT. It is translated as CASSFLAAGNTIYF.